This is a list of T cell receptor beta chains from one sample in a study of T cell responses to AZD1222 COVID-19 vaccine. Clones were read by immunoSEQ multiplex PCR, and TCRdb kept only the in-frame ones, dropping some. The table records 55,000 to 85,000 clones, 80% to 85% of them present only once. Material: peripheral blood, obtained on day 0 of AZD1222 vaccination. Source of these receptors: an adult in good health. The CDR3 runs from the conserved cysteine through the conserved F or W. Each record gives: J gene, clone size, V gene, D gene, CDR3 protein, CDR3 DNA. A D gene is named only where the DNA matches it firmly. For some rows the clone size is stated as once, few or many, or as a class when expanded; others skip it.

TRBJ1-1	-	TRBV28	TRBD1	CASGTGLTEAFF	TGTGCCAGCGGGACAGGGCTTACTGAAGCTTTCTTT
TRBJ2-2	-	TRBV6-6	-	CASSYYGELFF	TGTGCCAGCAGTTACTACGGGGAGCTGTTTTTT
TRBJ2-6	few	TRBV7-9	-	CASSDKESGANVLTF	TGTGCCAGCAGCGATAAGGAGTCTGGGGCCAACGTCCTGACTTTC
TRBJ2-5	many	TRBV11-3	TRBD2	CASSLGGTSGGQETQYF	TGTGCCAGCAGCTTAGGCGGGACTAGCGGGGGACAAGAGACCCAGTACTTC
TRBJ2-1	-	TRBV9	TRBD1	CASSIGTGNNEQFF	TGTGCCAGCAGCATCGGGACAGGGAACAATGAGCAGTTCTTC
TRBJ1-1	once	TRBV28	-	CASIPQGGAPEAFF	TGTGCCAGCATCCCCCAAGGGGGGGCACCTGAAGCTTTCTTT
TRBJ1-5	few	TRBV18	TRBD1	CASSLGTRGLGQPQHF	TGTGCCAGCTCACTCGGGACAAGGGGGCTCGGTCAGCCCCAGCATTTT
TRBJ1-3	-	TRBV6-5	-	CASSTLGLVDTIYF	TGTGCCAGCAGTACACTGGGACTCGTGGACACCATATATTTT
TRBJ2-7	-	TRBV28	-	CASSTRRATEQYF	TGTGCCAGCAGTACTAGGCGGGCTACCGAGCAGTACTTC
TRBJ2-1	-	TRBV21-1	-	CASSNQGLAGGGLDYNEQFF	TGTGCCAGCAGCAACCAAGGACTAGCGGGGGGTGGTTTGGACTACAATGAGCAGTTCTTC
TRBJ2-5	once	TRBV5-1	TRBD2	CASSFAQRGQETQYF	TGCGCCAGCAGCTTCGCCCAGCGGGGGCAAGAGACCCAGTACTTC
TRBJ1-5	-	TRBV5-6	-	CASSTNQRQPQHF	TGTGCCAGCAGCACCAACCAGAGGCAGCCCCAGCATTTT
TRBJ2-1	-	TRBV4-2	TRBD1	CASSQSPGTVYNEQFF	TGTGCCAGCAGCCAGTCGCCCGGGACAGTATACAATGAGCAGTTCTTC